This T cell receptor beta chain was retrieved from a study of radiation and T cells in renal cell carcinoma. Overall study results and limits: Irradiated tumors held more dominant CDR3 motifs than control tumors.

The V gene's germline CDR1 is MNHEY and CDR2 SMNVEV (reference sequence). CDR3 length: 14 amino acids. Trimming removed 8 bases from V and 2 bases from J; junction bases left unmatched: 8. On this clone itself: What it recognizes is unknown.

Treatment here: 15 Gy SBRT to primary tumor, nephrectomy 4 weeks later. Nephrectomy followed 15 Gy stereotactic body radiation by 4 weeks. The patient's renal cell carcinoma had clear cell pathology. Profiled with immunoSEQ multiplex PCR; TCRdb holds only in-frame clones, not every one. The table has approximately 20,000 clones, roughly two thirds seen once. The receptor was isolated from a woman in her seventies with renal cell carcinoma. The chain recombines TRBV27 with TRBJ2-7, with 8 bases that match TRBD2. This specimen was tumor tissue, taken from a patient whose treatment included radiotherapy and nephrectomy. CDR3 coding DNA: TGTGCCAGCCATGGGGATAGCGGGGCCTACGAGCAGTACTTC. Protein: CASHGDSGAYEQYF.